This entry describes one T cell receptor (beta chain). Its antigen has not been determined. Within one base of it there is no much larger clone, and no base qualities were kept. This specimen comes from a study of cytomegalovirus exposure and HLA in healthy donors (TCRdb year 2017). Some background on the complete study: According to a later analysis, the roughly 120 validation repertoires were produced on the same platform as the roughly 600 repertoires of the first cohort. A separate validation cohort of 100 to 150 different subjects was used in addition to the approximately 670-subject first cohort. To predict cytomegalovirus infection status, the study combined high-throughput TCR immunosequencing, statistical association of individual TCRs with disease status, and machine learning. The aim of the study was to test whether cataloging public T cell receptors could identify signatures of past pathogen exposure.

Donors formed part of the validation cohort, which comprised over a hundred subjects and was distinct from the first cohort of 670 or so subjects. The investigation overall reported the following: A total of 150 or so TCR beta chains were listed by the study as associated with cytomegalovirus. The classifier was reported to diagnose cytomegalovirus status with high specificity and sensitivity in both the original cohort and the validation cohort. A few of the identified cytomegalovirus-associated TCR beta chains were confirmed in vitro to be specific for cytomegalovirus antigens. Of the cluster scores, 90% to 95% were above 0 in a later analysis, which found that TCRs clustered in the first cohort also tended to co-occur in the 130 or so validation repertoires. Most TCR sequences were observed very rarely across donors, whereas some public TCRs were present in many individuals. It was suggested by the authors that the approach could potentially be generalized to other disease states and immunological phenotypes. A later analysis had no HLA typing for the validation cohort, so co-occurrence there was scored across all 130 or so repertoires.

From cysteine to phenylalanine, the CDR3 is 12 amino acids long. Only the CDR3 region is kept as DNA, spanning 36 bases read in frame from base 1. V and J lose 4 bases and 5 bases, and a span of 6 bases separates them. CDR1 and CDR2 are drawn from the germline V gene (reference sequence): MNHEY, SMNVEV. Receptors were amplified or captured by the immunoSEQ multiplex PCR assay. For the original study's pipeline: A statistical classification framework was built to diagnose cytomegalovirus status from the catalog of TCR beta chain sequences. This is the immuneACCESS table as TCRdb keeps it, with only in-frame sequences that have V and J called. A part of the clones is gone; compared with another copy, unresolved V genes explain less than half, and the rest is unexplained. That table supplies the V and J calls and clone size; D and trimming were determined from the DNA. Here the sample has more than 250,000 clones; about 90% occur a single time. Over 1% of the sample lies in the top ten.

This sequence was found in a woman aged 25-40 years in good health and CMV-seropositive. The sample was PBMCs. This sequence uses TRBV27 and TRBJ2-1; a weak D assignment points to TRBD2 (5 bases agree). At the DNA level, the sequence is TGTGCCAGCAGTTCGAGGGACAATGAGCAGTTCTTC. Translated, it reads CASSSRDNEQFF.